The rows below give T cell receptor beta chains drawn from one sample of a study of cytomegalovirus exposure and HLA in healthy donors. Using immunoSEQ multiplex PCR, the repertoire was profiled, and TCRdb retains in-frame clones only, with some absent. This sample's clone table lists approximately 37,000 clones. The specimen sequenced was PBMCs. All receptors derive from a human donor in good health. CDR3s include the opening cysteine and the closing phenylalanine or tryptophan. The D gene is left open where the match is weak. Clone size is shown for a subset of rows, as once, few, many or a class of expanded clone.

-	TRBV19	-	TRBJ2-7	CASSINSGYEQYF	TGTGCCAGTAGTATAAACAGCGGCTACGAGCAGTACTTC
-	TRBV5-1	TRBD2	TRBJ2-3	CASTSSGGLRDTQYF	TGCGCCAGCACCTCTAGCGGGGGGCTCCGAGATACGCAGTATTTT
-	TRBV7-3	-	TRBJ1-1	CASSKTTVNTEAFF	TGTGCCAGCAGCAAGACGACAGTTAACACTGAAGCTTTCTTT
-	TRBV5-5	-	TRBJ2-7	CASSSEGGGSSYEQYF	TGTGCCAGCAGCTCCGAGGGCGGGGGCAGCTCCTACGAGCAGTACTTC
-	TRBV19	TRBD1	TRBJ2-4	CASSMGRGAKNIQYF	TGTGCCAGTAGTATGGGCAGGGGGGCCAAAAACATTCAGTACTTC
-	TRBV6-5	-	TRBJ1-1	CASSTGGTEAFF	TGTGCCAGCAGTACGGGGGGGACTGAAGCTTTCTTT
-	TRBV7-9	-	TRBJ2-3	CASSLWGVLGTDTQYF	TGTGCCAGCAGCTTATGGGGGGTCCTTGGCACAGATACGCAGTATTTT
-	TRBV18	TRBD1	TRBJ2-6	CASSPPNRGRSSGANVLTF	TGTGCCAGCTCACCACCCAACAGGGGGCGTTCCTCTGGGGCCAACGTCCTGACTTTC
-	TRBV19	-	TRBJ1-1	CASSPGADGVMVAFF	TGTGCCAGTAGTCCCGGAGCAGATGGCGTGATGGTCGCTTTCTTT
-	TRBV6-5	-	TRBJ1-1	CASSPTPGQNTEAFF	TGTGCCAGCAGTCCGACCCCGGGACAGAACACTGAAGCTTTCTTT
-	TRBV2	-	TRBJ2-3	CASNTGTGDMQYF	TGTGCCAGCAATACCGGCACAGGAGATATGCAGTATTTT
-	TRBV6-5	-	TRBJ1-6	CASSYGERGSSPLHF	TGTGCCAGCAGTTATGGGGAAAGGGGGAGTTCACCCCTCCACTTT
-	TRBV18	TRBD1	TRBJ2-7	CASSPRTGGVEQYF	TGTGCCAGCTCACCGAGGACAGGGGGCGTCGAGCAGTACTTC
-	TRBV5-4	-	TRBJ2-7	CASSLVGAEQYF	TGTGCCAGCAGCTTGGTGGGCGCCGAGCAGTACTTC
-	TRBV19	-	TRBJ1-5	CATGAGRNNQPQHF	TGTGCCACCGGGGCGGGACGGAACAATCAGCCCCAGCATTTT
medium-sized	TRBV5-5	-	TRBJ1-3	CASSVDGGRGNTIYF	TGTGCCAGCAGCGTGGACGGAGGTCGGGGAAACACCATATATTTT
-	TRBV6-1	TRBD1	TRBJ2-2	CASRGQGAITGELFF	TGTGCCAGCAGGGGACAGGGGGCGATTACCGGGGAGCTGTTTTTT
-	TRBV10-3	-	TRBJ1-2	CAITPGLANYGYTF	TGTGCCATCACCCCAGGGTTAGCTAACTATGGCTACACCTTC
-	TRBV10-2	-	TRBJ2-7	CASSEKQALYEQYF	TGCGCCAGCAGTGAGAAACAGGCATTATACGAGCAGTACTTC
-	TRBV15	-	TRBJ1-1	CATSRATVNTEAFF	TGTGCCACCAGCAGAGCGACTGTGAACACTGAAGCTTTCTTT
-	TRBV7-8	-	TRBJ1-1	CASSLRIQLSTEAFF	TGTGCCAGCAGCTTACGAATACAGTTGAGTACTGAAGCTTTCTTT
-	TRBV29-1	-	TRBJ2-3	CSVVTGAHSTDTQYF	TGCAGCGTTGTTACAGGAGCCCATAGCACAGATACGCAGTATTTT
-	TRBV6-6	TRBD1	TRBJ1-3	CASNPTGATGNTIYF	TGTGCCAGCAATCCAACAGGGGCTACTGGAAACACCATATATTTT
-	TRBV6-5	TRBD1	TRBJ1-1	CASSVDRVNTEAFF	TGTGCCAGCAGTGTCGACAGGGTGAACACTGAAGCTTTCTTT
-	TRBV7-8	TRBD1	TRBJ1-1	CASSRDRGNTEAFF	TGTGCCAGCAGTCGTGACAGGGGAAACACTGAAGCTTTCTTT
-	TRBV11-2	-	TRBJ2-7	CASSRGKGPYEQYF	TGTGCCAGCAGCCGAGGGAAGGGTCCCTACGAGCAGTACTTC
-	TRBV27	-	TRBJ1-2	CASSPPGVHGYTF	TGTGCCAGCAGCCCACCAGGGGTTCATGGCTACACCTTC
-	TRBV18	-	TRBJ2-1	CASSRGQLLSSYNEQFF	TGTGCCAGCTCCCGTGGACAGCTTTTAAGCTCCTACAATGAGCAGTTCTTC
-	TRBV5-1	TRBD1	TRBJ1-2	CASSWGDRGAYGYTF	TGCGCCAGCAGCTGGGGGGACAGGGGCGCCTATGGCTACACCTTC
-	TRBV27	-	TRBJ1-2	CASSRSQGAGYTF	TGTGCCAGCAGTAGATCCCAAGGGGCTGGCTACACCTTC
-	TRBV7-3	TRBD1	TRBJ1-2	CASSLIPQGGGYTF	TGTGCCAGCAGCCTAATTCCCCAGGGGGGTGGCTACACCTTC
-	TRBV27	-	TRBJ1-6	CASSLTQRYNSPLHF	TGTGCCAGCAGTTTAACACAGAGATATAATTCACCCCTCCACTTT
-	TRBV6-6	-	TRBJ2-1	CASSYQGTEQFF	TGTGCCAGCAGTTACCAGGGAACAGAGCAGTTCTTC
-	TRBV14	TRBD2	TRBJ2-7	CASSQITSGDFYEQYF	TGTGCCAGCAGCCAGATCACTAGCGGGGACTTCTACGAGCAGTACTTC
-	TRBV19	TRBD1	TRBJ1-4	CASSIAATGDEKLFF	TGTGCCAGTAGTATAGCCGCGACAGGGGATGAAAAACTGTTTTTT
-	TRBV27	-	TRBJ1-1	CASSSTGLNTEAFF	TGTGCCAGCAGTTCAACAGGACTGAACACTGAAGCTTTCTTT
-	TRBV6-5	TRBD1	TRBJ1-2	CASSYEGGSGYTF	TGTGCCAGCAGTTACGAAGGGGGCTCTGGCTACACCTTC
-	TRBV14	-	TRBJ2-5	CASSLTGYQETQYF	TGTGCCAGCAGCCTAACGGGGTACCAAGAGACCCAGTACTTC
-	TRBV30	TRBD1	TRBJ1-2	CAWSRDRGYHYGYTF	TGTGCCTGGAGCCGGGACAGGGGGTATCACTATGGCTACACCTTC
-	TRBV5-4	-	TRBJ1-2	CASSLEGGYGYTF	TGTGCCAGCAGCTTGGAAGGGGGCTATGGCTACACCTTC
-	TRBV27	-	TRBJ2-7	CASSVGGLKGNSHEQYF	TGTGCCAGCAGTGTGGGGGGGCTAAAGGGAAATTCCCACGAGCAGTACTTC
-	TRBV30	-	TRBJ1-3	CAWSPGEDTIYF	TGTGCCTGGAGCCCAGGGGAAGACACCATATATTTT
-	TRBV5-1	TRBD2	TRBJ2-1	CASSLTSGEHNEQFF	TGCGCCAGCAGCTTGACTAGCGGGGAACACAATGAGCAGTTCTTC
-	TRBV12-5	TRBD1	TRBJ1-2	CASGLVTGQAYGYTF	TGTGCTAGTGGTTTGGTAACGGGACAGGCCTATGGCTACACCTTC
-	TRBV5-6	TRBD2	TRBJ2-1	CASSMDGRGYNEQFF	TGTGCCAGCAGCATGGACGGGAGGGGCTACAATGAGCAGTTCTTC
-	TRBV5-1	TRBD1	TRBJ1-6	CASRTGGASYNSPLHF	TGCGCCAGCAGAACAGGGGGCGCCTCCTATAATTCACCCCTCCACTTT
-	TRBV4-2	-	TRBJ1-2	CASSLWQGPLRRDGYTF	TGTGCCAGCAGCCTTTGGCAGGGGCCGCTCCGCAGGGATGGCTACACCTTC
-	TRBV2	TRBD1	TRBJ1-1	CASSTTGVEAFF	TGTGCCAGCAGTACTACAGGGGTGGAAGCTTTCTTT